What follows is one T cell receptor (beta chain) and its context. The antigen it recognizes is unknown. There are no base qualities to consult, and no much larger clone falls within one base. These data originate in a study of T cells in Graves' hyperthyroidism and ophthalmopathy (dated by TCRdb to between 2018 and 2021). Broadly, across the study: Peripheral blood was collected at initial diagnosis, before any treatment. The 95 to 100 discovery patients were divided at random into training and test sets in a 7:3 ratio. The paper reports TCR Vbeta CDR3 sequencing of roughly 140 peripheral blood samples: some 44 ophthalmopathy, around 80 hyperthyroidism and around 17 progressor patients. To identify distinguishing TCR V-J signatures, a discovery cohort of around 100 patients was used, comprising 43 with Graves' ophthalmopathy and roughly 60 with stable Graves' hyperthyroidism. Prospective prediction of ophthalmopathy was tested in an independent validation cohort of 18 to 20 hyperthyroidism patients and 17 patients who later progressed to ophthalmopathy. After sampling, hyperthyroidism patients received methimazole starting at 30 mg daily, and ophthalmopathy patients received high-dose intravenous methylprednisolone. Thyroid tissue and blood T-cell repertoires from six Graves' hyperthyroidism patients were also compared in the study.

The TCR beta CDR3 regions were amplified from the RNA transcripts. For the first round of RT-PCR on the TCR CDR3, the HTBI primer set was used together with the Qiagen OneStep RT-PCR kit. Libraries were constructed in a second round of multiplex PCR, after which size selection and purification were performed. Libraries were sequenced paired-end with 100 bp reads on an Illumina HiSeq2000. The original methods were these. SOAPnuke was used to process the raw data, throwing out any read that contained adapters or uncalled bases, had a mean Phred below 15, or lacked an exact constant-primer or identifier match. COPE v1.2.5 was used to merge high-quality paired reads, and clonotypes were defined as unique nucleotide sequences. MiTCR v1.1 was used to align the clonotypes against IMGT TRBV, TRBD and TRBJ reference segments. Only V-J combinations with frequency above 0.0001, covering 99.2% of repertoires, were analysed. A TCS score was defined as the ratio of F50 (clonal expansion) to E x V (chaos), with BLOSUM62-based TCRdist applied between CDR3 peptides within each V-J. Welch's t-statistics and random forest reduced 514 V-J features to 10 to 15, which were used in a naive Bayes classifier (R e1071). The public sequencing data were trimmed at Q25 with fastp and processed into clonotypes with MiXCR by TCRdb, which kept only in-frame beta chains. A single entry per CDR3 protein holds the most common genes and DNA from its merged rows. TCRdb, not the original authors, processed these V and J calls. This sample comprises hundreds of thousands of distinct CDR3 sequences, roughly 15% of them detected only once. Less than 15% of the sample rests with the top ten.

Spanning cysteine to phenylalanine, the CDR3 consists of 13 amino acids. Solely the CDR3 DNA is kept, with 39 bases framed from the first base. At the junction V is shortened by 6 bases and J by 9 bases, with 12 bases in between. Study-level results and caveats: Most expanded thyroid clonotypes (frequency above 0.001) were also found in blood, which suggests that blood repertoires may mirror thyroid immune responses. During validation, the model predicted progression to ophthalmopathy a median of roughly 7.1 months ahead of onset, with around 71% sensitivity and 72.22% specificity. In cross-validation, a model built on a 13 V-J signature told ophthalmopathy apart from stable hyperthyroidism with about 90% sensitivity and around 83% specificity, and in testing the same model reached 80%/75%. Sample size was not statistically predetermined, and investigators were not blinded to group allocation.

Ophthalmopathy patients had moderately to severely active disease, Clinical Activity Score of at least 3, NOSPECS grade of at least 4, and duration under 3 months. Patients with uncontrolled infections, other autoimmune diseases, pregnancy or lactation were excluded. Clinical symptoms, serum thyroxine and TRAb, thyroid ultrasound, and orbital computed tomography formed the basis for the diagnoses. Ficoll-Paque density gradient centrifugation was used to isolate PBMCs from about 10 ml of fresh peripheral blood. Total RNA was extracted using Trizol reagent, and RNA quality was assessed on an Agilent 2100 Bioanalyzer.

This clonotype originated in a man younger than 35 with Graves' ophthalmopathy. Sequencing was performed on blood. The rearranged segments are TRBV12-3 or TRBV12-4 and TRBJ1-6; the D gene is unclear. CDR3 reads: CASSDDWSSPLHF. The DNA is TGTGCCAGCAGCGATGATTGGAGTTCACCCCTCCACTTT.